This TCR beta chain was documented in a study of T cell responses to AZD1222 COVID-19 vaccine. Clones were sequenced by immunoSEQ multiplex PCR, and TCRdb holds only the in-frame ones, with some missing. The table lists some 94,000 clones, approximately 89% of them singletons. This TCR was sampled from an adult who received the AZD1222 COVID-19 vaccine. The sample consisted of peripheral blood, taken 28 days after the second AZD1222 dose.

CDR3 nucleotides: TGCGCCAGCAGTCTGTACGGGACTAGCGCGGAGTCGGATACGCAGTATTTT. Residues: CASSLYGTSAESDTQYF. The chain uses TRBV4-3 and TRBJ2-3, with TRBD2 matching 10 bases. The CDR3 has 17 residues. Germline trimming cut 6 bases from V and 6 bases from J; bases unmatched to any gene: 15. Germline lookup yields CDR1 LGHNA and CDR2 YSLEER.